This T cell receptor (beta chain) was identified during a study of tumor-infiltrating lymphocytes in primary liver carcinoma (dated by TCRdb to 2016 to 2017). For the wider study: Surgical resection was performed in China between 2015 and 2016 on roughly 5 patients with histopathologically diagnosed primary liver carcinoma. Hepatocellular carcinoma (four) or combined HCC and intrahepatic cholangiocarcinoma (one) was present in the five patients, who were three men and two women aged 30 to 69 years. Tumors of the five patients were stage T1-T3 N0M0 with maximum diameters of about 4.2 to 11 cm. Roughly 3.5 to 8 million productive TCRbeta reads were obtained per sample, and no significant difference in read depth was found between tissue types. Across five regions of each liver tumor, along with adjacent normal tissue and blood, the study brought together TCRbeta repertoire sequencing, expression microarrays and whole-exome sequencing. A total of 35 specimens from 5 patients went through TCRbeta repertoire sequencing, namely 25 tumor regions, 5 adjacent noncancerous liver tissues and 5 peripheral blood samples. Technical replicate repertoires showed high reproducibility, with mean shared-clone rates around 0.91 and correlation coefficients above 0.95. General findings and caveats noted by the study authors: The study included only five patients, and the authors note findings should be validated in a larger study. Consistent with antigen-driven expansion, pairs of tumor regions showed higher repertoire overlap (mean roughly 35%) than either tumor-adjacent pairs (approximately 17%) or tumor-blood pairs (approximately 14%). Because only the TCR beta chain was sequenced and unpaired alpha chains were not captured, true repertoire diversity is likely underestimated. A significantly larger repertoire fraction was made up by the top 250 clones in tumors than in blood (p = 0.039). Bulk unsorted samples precluded comparing CD4+ and CD8+ T cell repertoires.

Starting from about 500 ng total RNA, TCRbeta-specific cDNA was produced by reverse transcription with a constant-region primer and ProtoScript II reverse transcriptase. The TCRbeta libraries were prepared through three rounds of nested multiplex PCR following a slightly modified ARM-PCR procedure. Each of the first two PCR rounds ran for approximately 11 cycles and used multiplex TRBV1-TRBV30 forward primers together with a Cbeta reverse primer. A final 25-cycle PCR with Deep VentR polymerase added sample barcodes and Illumina adapters. Before sequencing, amplicons of 200-500 bp were gel-purified using a QIAquick gel extraction kit. An Illumina HiSeq 2500 was used to sequence the TCRbeta amplicons with 250-bp paired-end reads. Regarding the original processing steps: Trimmomatic v0.33 was used to quality-trim the reads, and FLASH v1.2.11 was used to merge paired reads so that full CDR3 sequences could be recovered. MiGEC v1.2.1b assigned V, D and J germline segments to the rearranged TCRbeta sequences. Clonotype statistics and Shannon-Wiener diversity indices were computed with VDJtools v1.0.0. To cut down on sampling bias, every analysis after diversity analysis relied on just the 250 most abundant clonotypes from each sample. Starting from the raw public reads, TCRdb applied fastp trimming at Q25, assembled clones with MiXCR and retained in-frame beta chains. Rows matching on CDR3 protein sequence are summarized as one entry with the most common DNA and genes. It is TCRdb's table, rather than the study itself, that gives the V and J calls and clone size. This sample is represented by almost 200,000 distinct CDR3 sequences; less than 65% of them were singletons. Of the sample, approximately 7% falls within the top ten clones.

RNA from unsorted whole blood was extracted with TRIzol reagent, and germline DNA was obtained with the DNeasy Blood & Tissue kit. Chronic HBV infection was present in the patients, and the patients were treatment-naive at sampling. Before surgery, about 4 milliliters of peripheral blood were collected into K2EDTA tubes. The germline V gene encodes CDR1 SGHKS and CDR2 YYEKEE (reference sequence). The cysteine opens and the phenylalanine closes a CDR3 of 15 amino acids. Only the CDR3 DNA stays, 45 bases, in frame from base 1. A note on this clonotype: Which antigen it targets is not known. An end of the junction differs from the germline gene, which may be a read error.

What was sequenced was peripheral blood. The TCR comes from a woman aged 60-75 years with primary liver carcinoma and hepatitis B virus infection. This sequence uses TRBV5-5 and TRBJ2-1, with no confidently assigned D gene. The bases are TGTGCCAACAGCTTAAGGGCAGATACCTACAATGAGCAGTTCTTT. The translation is CANSLRADTYNEQFF.